The source of this T cell receptor beta chain is a study of T-cell reconstitution after alpha-beta-depleted transplantation in children. Findings of the study overall: Newly produced T cells mostly provided counts and TCRbeta diversity after one year, as hyperexpanded clones declined.

This clonotype was seen repeatedly, ten times or more. Antigen specificity is unknown. Unique molecular identifiers were used to barcode this TCRbeta library. TCRdb recomputed calls from the PCR reads with MiXCR, one row per CDR3 protein. The sample has about 160,000 distinct CDR3 sequences, approximately 10% seen once. The CDR3 totals 14 residues. The V end lost 0 bases, the J end lost 3 bases, and 9 bases lay between the germline ends. From germline, CDR1 is ENHRY and CDR2 SYGVKD. This TCR came from a boy aged 2 to 9 with acute myeloid leukemia, due to receive a stem cell transplant. V and J are TRBV10-3 and TRBJ2-7; D is unresolved. The sample in question was PBMCs, obtained before TCRalphabeta/CD19-depleted stem cell transplant. CDR3 in amino acids: CAISESTRVYEQYF. CDR3 in DNA: TGTGCCATCAGTGAGTCAACTCGGGTCTACGAGCAGTACTTC.